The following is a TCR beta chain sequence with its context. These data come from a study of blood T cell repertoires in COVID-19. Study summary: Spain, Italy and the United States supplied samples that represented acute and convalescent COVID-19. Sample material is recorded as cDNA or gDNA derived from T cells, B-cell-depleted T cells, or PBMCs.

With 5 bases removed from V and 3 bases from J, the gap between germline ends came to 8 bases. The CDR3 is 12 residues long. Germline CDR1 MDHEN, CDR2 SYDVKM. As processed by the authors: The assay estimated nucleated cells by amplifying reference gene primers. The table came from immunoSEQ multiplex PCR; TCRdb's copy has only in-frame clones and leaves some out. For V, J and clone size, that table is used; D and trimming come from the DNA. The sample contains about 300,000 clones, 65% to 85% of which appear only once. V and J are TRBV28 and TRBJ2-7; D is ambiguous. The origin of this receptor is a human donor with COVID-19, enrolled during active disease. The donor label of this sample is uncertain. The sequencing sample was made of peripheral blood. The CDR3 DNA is TGTGCCAGCAGTCCTGATAGCTACGAGCAGTACTTC. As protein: CASSPDSYEQYF.